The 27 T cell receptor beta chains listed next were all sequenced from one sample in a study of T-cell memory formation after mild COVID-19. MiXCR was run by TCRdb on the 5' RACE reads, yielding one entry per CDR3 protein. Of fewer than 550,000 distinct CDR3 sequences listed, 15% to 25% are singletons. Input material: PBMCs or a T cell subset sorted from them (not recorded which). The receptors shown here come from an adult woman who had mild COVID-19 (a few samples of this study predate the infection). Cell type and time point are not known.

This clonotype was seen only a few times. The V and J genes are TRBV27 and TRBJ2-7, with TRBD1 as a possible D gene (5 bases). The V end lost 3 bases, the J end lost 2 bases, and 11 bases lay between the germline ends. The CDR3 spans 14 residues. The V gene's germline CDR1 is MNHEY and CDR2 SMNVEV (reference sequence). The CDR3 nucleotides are TGTGCCAGCAGTTTCCTTACAGGCGCCTACGAGCAGTACTTC. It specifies CASSFLTGAYEQYF.

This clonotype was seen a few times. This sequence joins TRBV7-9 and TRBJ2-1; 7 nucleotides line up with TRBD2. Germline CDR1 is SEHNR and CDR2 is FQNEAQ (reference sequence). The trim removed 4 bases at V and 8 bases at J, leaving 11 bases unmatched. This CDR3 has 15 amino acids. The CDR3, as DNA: TGTGCCAGCAGCTGGGGACTAACCTTGGGGGATGAGCAGTTCTTC. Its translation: CASSWGLTLGDEQFF.

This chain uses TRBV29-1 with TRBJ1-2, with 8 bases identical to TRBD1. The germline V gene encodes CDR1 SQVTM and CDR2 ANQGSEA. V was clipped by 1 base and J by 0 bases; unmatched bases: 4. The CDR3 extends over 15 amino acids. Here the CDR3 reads CSVEGTGQANYGYTF. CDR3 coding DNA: TGCAGCGTTGAAGGGACAGGGCAAGCTAACTATGGCTACACCTTC.

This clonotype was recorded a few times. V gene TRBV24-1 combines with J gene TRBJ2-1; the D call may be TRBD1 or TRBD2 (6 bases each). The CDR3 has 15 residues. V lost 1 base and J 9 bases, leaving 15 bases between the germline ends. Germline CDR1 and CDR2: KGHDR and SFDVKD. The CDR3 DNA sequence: TGTGCCACCAGTGATTTTGTTACCGGGGGCAGTGAGCAGTTCTTC. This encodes CATSDFVTGGSEQFF.

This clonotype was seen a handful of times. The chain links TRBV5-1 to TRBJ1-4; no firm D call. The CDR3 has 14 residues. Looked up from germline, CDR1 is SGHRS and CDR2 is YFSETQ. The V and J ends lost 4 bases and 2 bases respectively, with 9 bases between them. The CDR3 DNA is TGCGCCAGCAGCCCAAGTGGGACTAATGAAAAACTGTTTTTT. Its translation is CASSPSGTNEKLFF.

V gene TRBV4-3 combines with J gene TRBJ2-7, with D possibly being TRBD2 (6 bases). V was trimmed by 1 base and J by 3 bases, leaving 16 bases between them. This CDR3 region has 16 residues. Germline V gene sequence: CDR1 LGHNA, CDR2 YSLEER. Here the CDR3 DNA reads TGCGCCAGCAGCCAAGCGGTAGGCGGGACCAGCTACGAGCAGTACTTC. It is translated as CASSQAVGGTSYEQYF.

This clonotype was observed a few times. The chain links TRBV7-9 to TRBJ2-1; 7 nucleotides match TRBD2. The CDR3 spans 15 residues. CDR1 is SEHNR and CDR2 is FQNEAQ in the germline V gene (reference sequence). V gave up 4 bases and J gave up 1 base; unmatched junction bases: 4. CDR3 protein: CASSSGGFSYNEQFF. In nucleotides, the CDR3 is TGTGCCAGCAGCTCGGGAGGTTTTTCCTACAATGAGCAGTTCTTC.

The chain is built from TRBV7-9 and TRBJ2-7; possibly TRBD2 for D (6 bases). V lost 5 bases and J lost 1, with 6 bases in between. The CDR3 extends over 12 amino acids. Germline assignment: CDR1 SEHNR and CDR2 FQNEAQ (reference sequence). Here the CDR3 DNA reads TGTGCCAGCAGCGGGACTTCCTACGAGCAGTACTTC. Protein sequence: CASSGTSYEQYF.

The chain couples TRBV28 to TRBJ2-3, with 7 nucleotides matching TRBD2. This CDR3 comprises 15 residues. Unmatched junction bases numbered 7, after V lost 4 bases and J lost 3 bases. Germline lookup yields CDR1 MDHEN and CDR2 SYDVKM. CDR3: CASSSEAGWTDTQYF. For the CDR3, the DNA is TGTGCCAGCAGTTCTGAAGCGGGGTGGACAGATACGCAGTATTTT.

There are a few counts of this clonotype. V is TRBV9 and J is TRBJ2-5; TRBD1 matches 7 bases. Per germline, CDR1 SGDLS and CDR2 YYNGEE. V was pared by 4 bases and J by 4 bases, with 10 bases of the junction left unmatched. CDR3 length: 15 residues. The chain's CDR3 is CASSSETGPGETQYF. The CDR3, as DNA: TGTGCCAGCAGCTCCGAGACAGGGCCAGGAGAGACCCAGTACTTC.

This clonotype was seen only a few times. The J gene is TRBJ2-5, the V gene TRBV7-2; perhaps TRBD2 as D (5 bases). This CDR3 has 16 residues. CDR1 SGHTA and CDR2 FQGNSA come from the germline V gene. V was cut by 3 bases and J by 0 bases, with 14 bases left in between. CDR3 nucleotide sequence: TGTGCCAGCAGCTTTGAAGCGGCAACGTACCAAGAGACCCAGTACTTC. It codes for CASSFEAATYQETQYF.

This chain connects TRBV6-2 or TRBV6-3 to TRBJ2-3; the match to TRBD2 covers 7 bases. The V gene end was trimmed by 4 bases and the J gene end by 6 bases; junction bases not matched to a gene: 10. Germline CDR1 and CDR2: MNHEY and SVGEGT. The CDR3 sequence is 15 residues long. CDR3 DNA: TGTGCCAGCAGTTCCCACGCCGGGGGAGGGGATACGCAGTATTTT. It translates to CASSSHAGGGDTQYF.

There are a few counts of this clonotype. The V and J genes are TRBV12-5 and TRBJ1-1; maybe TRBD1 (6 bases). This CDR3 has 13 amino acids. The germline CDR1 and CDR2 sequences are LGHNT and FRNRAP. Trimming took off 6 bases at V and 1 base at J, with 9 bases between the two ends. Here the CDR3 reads CASGTTGNTEAFF. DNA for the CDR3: TGTGCTAGTGGCACGACAGGGAACACTGAAGCTTTCTTT.

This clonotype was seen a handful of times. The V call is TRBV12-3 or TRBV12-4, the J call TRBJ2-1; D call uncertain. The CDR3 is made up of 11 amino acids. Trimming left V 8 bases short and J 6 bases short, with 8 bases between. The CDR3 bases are TGTGCCAGCCCCCCTTTCAATGAGCAGTTCTTC. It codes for CASPPFNEQFF.

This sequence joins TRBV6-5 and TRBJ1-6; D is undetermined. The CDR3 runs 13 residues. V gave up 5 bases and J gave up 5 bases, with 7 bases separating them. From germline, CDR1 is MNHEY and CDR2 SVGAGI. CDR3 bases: TGTGCCAGCAGTCCGTCCCATAATTCACCCCTCCACTTT. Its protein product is CASSPSHNSPLHF.

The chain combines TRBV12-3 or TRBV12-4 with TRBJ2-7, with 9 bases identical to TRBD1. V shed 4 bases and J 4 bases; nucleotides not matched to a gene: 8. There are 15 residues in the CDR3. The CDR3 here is CASSYTGGASYEQYF. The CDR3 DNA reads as TGTGCCAGCAGTTATACAGGGGGCGCATCGTACGAGCAGTACTTC.

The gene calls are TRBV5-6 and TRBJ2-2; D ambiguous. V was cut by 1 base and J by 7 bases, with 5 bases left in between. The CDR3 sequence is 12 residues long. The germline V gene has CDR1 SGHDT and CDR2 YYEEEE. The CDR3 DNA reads TGTGCCAGCAGCTTGACCCTCGGGGAGCTGTTTTTT. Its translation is CASSLTLGELFF.

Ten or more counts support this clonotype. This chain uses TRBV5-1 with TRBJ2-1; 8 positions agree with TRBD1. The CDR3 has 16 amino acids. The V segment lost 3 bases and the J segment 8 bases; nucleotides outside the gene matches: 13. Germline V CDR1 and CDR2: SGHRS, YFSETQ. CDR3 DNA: TGCGCCAGCAGCTCGGACACAATTGGGACAGGCGATGAGCAGTTCTTC. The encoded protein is CASSSDTIGTGDEQFF. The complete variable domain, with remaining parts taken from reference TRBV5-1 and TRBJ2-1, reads KAGVTQTPRYLIKTRGQQVTLSCSPISGHRSVSWYQQTPGQGLQFLFEYFSETQRNKGNFPGRFSGRQFSNSRSEMNVSTLELGDSALYLCASSSDTIGTGDEQFFGPGTRLTVL.

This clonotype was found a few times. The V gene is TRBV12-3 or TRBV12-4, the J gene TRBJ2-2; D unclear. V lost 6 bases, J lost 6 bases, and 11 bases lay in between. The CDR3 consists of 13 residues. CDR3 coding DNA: TGTGCCAGCAGGGGTCGTCTCCCCGGGGAGCTGTTTTTT. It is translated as CASRGRLPGELFF.

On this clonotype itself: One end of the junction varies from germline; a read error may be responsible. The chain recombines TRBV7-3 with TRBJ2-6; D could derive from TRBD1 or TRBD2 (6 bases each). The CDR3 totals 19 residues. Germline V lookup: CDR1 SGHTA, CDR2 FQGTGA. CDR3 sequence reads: CVSSSNLVGGPRGANVLTF. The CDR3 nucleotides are TGTGTCAGCAGCAGCAACCTTGTGGGGGGCCCTAGGGGGGCCAACGTCCTGACTTTC.

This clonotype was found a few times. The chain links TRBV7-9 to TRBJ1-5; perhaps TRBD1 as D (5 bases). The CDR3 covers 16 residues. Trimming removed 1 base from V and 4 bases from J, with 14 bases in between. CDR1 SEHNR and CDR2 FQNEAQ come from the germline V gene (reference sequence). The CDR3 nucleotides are TGTGCCAGCAGCTTAGGGCAGGGCAGAAATAATCAGCCCCAGCATTTT. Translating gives CASSLGQGRNNQPQHF.

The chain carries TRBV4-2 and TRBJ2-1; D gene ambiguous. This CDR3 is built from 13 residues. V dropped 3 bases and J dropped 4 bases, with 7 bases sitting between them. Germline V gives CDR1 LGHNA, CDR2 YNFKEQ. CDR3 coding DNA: TGTGCCAGCAGCCAGGAAGAATACAATGAGCAGTTCTTC. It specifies CASSQEEYNEQFF.

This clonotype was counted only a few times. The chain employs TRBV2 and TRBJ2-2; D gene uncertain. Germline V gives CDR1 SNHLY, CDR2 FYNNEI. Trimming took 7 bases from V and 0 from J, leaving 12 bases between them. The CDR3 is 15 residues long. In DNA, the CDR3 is TGTGCCAGCAAGGTTCAGGATACGAACACCGGGGAGCTGTTTTTT. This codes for CASKVQDTNTGELFF.

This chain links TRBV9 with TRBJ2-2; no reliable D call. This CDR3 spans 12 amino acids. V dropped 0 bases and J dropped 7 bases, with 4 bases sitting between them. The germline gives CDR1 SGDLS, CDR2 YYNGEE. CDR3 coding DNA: TGTGCCAGCAGCGTAGCTGGCGGGGAGCTGTTTTTT. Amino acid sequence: CASSVAGGELFF.

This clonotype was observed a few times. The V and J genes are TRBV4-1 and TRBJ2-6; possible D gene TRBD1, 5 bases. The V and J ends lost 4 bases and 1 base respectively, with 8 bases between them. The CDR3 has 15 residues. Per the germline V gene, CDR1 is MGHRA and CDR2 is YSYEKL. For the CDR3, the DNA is TGCGCCAGCAGCCCCCGACAGTCTGGGGCCAACGTCCTGACTTTC. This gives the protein CASSPRQSGANVLTF.

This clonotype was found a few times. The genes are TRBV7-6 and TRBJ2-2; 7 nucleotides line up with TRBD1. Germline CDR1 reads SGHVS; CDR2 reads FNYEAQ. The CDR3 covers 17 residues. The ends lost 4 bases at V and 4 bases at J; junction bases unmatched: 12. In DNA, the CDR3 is TGTGCCAGCAGCTACCCTATAGACAGGGCAGTCACCGGGGAGCTGTTTTTT. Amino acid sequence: CASSYPIDRAVTGELFF. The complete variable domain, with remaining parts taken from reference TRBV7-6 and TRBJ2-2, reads GAGVSQSPRYKVTKRGQDVALRCDPISGHVSLYWYRQALGQGPEFLTYFNYEAQQDKSGLPNDRFSAERPEGSISTLTIQRTEQRDSAMYRCASSYPIDRAVTGELFFGEGSRLTVL.

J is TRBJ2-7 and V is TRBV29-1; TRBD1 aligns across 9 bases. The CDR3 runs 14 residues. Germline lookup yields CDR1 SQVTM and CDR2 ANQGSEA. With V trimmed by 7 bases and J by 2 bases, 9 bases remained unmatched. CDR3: CSAARDRDAYEQYF. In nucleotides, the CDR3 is TGCAGCGCGGCCAGGGACAGGGACGCCTACGAGCAGTACTTC.